The rows below give T cell receptor beta chains drawn from one sample of a study of T cells in Graves' hyperthyroidism and ophthalmopathy. TCRdb passed the multiplex PCR reads through MiXCR, listing each CDR3 protein once. The table includes 300,000 to 500,000 distinct CDR3 sequences, around an eighth detected once. Sequenced: blood. The source is a man aged 45 to 65 with Graves' ophthalmopathy. CDR3s include the opening cysteine and the closing phenylalanine or tryptophan. The D gene is left open where the match is weak. The listing skips clone size in some rows; elsewhere it reads once, few, many or a size class.

D | length | size | J | V | CDR3 | DNA
NA | 13 | NA | TRBJ1-1 | TRBV28 | CASSSTVVTEAFF | TGTGCCAGCAGTTCTACGGTGGTAACTGAAGCTTTCTTT
NA | 16 | NA | TRBJ1-5 | TRBV7-2 | CASSLEFNRANQPQHF | TGTGCCAGCAGCTTAGAGTTTAACAGGGCCAATCAGCCCCAGCATTTT
TRBD1 | 14 | NA | TRBJ1-5 | TRBV6-2/TRBV6-3 | CASSFLGQGQPQHF | TGTGCCAGCAGTTTTCTCGGACAGGGCCAGCCCCAGCATTTT
TRBD1 | 14 | NA | TRBJ1-1 | TRBV6-5 | CASSYRTGQPEAFF | TGTGCCAGCAGTTACAGGACAGGGCAACCTGAAGCTTTCTTT
NA | 12 | NA | TRBJ2-5 | TRBV29-1 | CSVVSSLETQYF | TGCAGCGTTGTCTCCAGCCTGGAGACCCAGTACTTC
NA | 11 | many | TRBJ1-5 | TRBV29-1 | CSGGEDQPQHF | TGCAGCGGAGGAGAGGATCAGCCCCAGCATTTT
NA | 16 | many | TRBJ2-1 | TRBV20-1 | CSARYTVGLGSGEQFF | TGCAGTGCTAGATATACCGTTGGGCTAGGAAGTGGTGAGCAGTTCTTC
NA | 14 | NA | TRBJ2-2 | TRBV15 | CATSRAMITGELFF | TGTGCCACCAGCAGAGCAATGATCACCGGGGAGCTGTTTTTT
NA | 13 | many | TRBJ2-5 | TRBV7-2 | CASSLNLRLTQYF | TGTGCCAGCAGCTTAAACCTCCGGTTGACCCAGTACTTC
NA | 13 | many | TRBJ1-1 | TRBV24-1 | CATSRWDGAEAFF | TGTGCCACCAGTCGGTGGGATGGGGCTGAAGCTTTCTTT
NA | 14 | many | TRBJ1-2 | TRBV5-5 | CASSLEVGNYGYTF | TGTGCCAGCAGCTTGGAAGTCGGTAACTATGGCTACACCTTC
NA | 15 | many | TRBJ1-5 | TRBV20-1 | CSATLPTKSNQPQHF | TGCAGTGCTACACTCCCGACGAAGAGCAATCAGCCCCAGCATTTT
NA | 16 | many | TRBJ1-2 | TRBV3-1 | CASSPYSWRAVDGYTF | TGTGCCAGCAGCCCCTATAGTTGGAGGGCAGTCGATGGCTACACCTTC
TRBD1 | 12 | few | TRBJ1-1 | TRBV29-1 | CSVIRDRGEAFF | TGCAGCGTGATCCGGGACAGGGGAGAAGCTTTCTTT
TRBD2 | 19 | NA | TRBJ2-1 | TRBV14 | CASSQDLGLAGRGYNEQFF | TGTGCCAGCAGCCAAGATTTGGGACTAGCGGGTCGCGGTTACAATGAGCAGTTCTTC
NA | 13 | many | TRBJ1-2 | TRBV19 | CASRAGGRTGYTF | TGTGCCAGTAGGGCGGGGGGAAGGACTGGCTACACCTTC
NA | 15 | many | TRBJ2-3 | TRBV5-8 | CASSSSGTKGDTQYF | TGTGCCAGCAGCTCATCCGGGACGAAGGGAGATACGCAGTATTTT
NA | 14 | many | TRBJ2-2 | TRBV2 | CASSGSVNTGELFF | TGTGCCAGCAGTGGATCGGTGAACACCGGGGAGCTGTTTTTT
NA | 11 | few | TRBJ2-1 | TRBV9 | CASSVDYEQFF | TGTGCCAGCAGCGTAGATTATGAGCAGTTCTTC
NA | 14 | NA | TRBJ1-3 | TRBV28 | CASGAGAGGNTIYF | TGTGCCAGCGGGGCTGGGGCAGGGGGAAACACCATATATTTT
NA | 13 | many | TRBJ1-2 | TRBV3-1 | CASSQGGAYGYTF | TGTGCCAGCAGCCAGGGGGGGGCCTATGGCTACACCTTC
TRBD1 | 14 | many | TRBJ2-7 | TRBV20-1 | CSARPPGQGDEQYF | TGCAGTGCTAGACCCCCGGGACAGGGCGACGAGCAGTACTTC
TRBD2 | 14 | many | TRBJ2-2 | TRBV11-1 | CASSGLDLAGELFF | TGTGCCAGCAGCGGACTAGATTTGGCCGGGGAGCTGTTTTTT
TRBD1 | 15 | NA | TRBJ2-7 | TRBV6-5 | CASSYSRTGGSEQYF | TGTGCCAGCAGTTACTCCCGGACAGGGGGCTCCGAGCAGTACTTC
NA | 14 | once | TRBJ2-1 | TRBV29-1 | CSARPGNHGSEQFF | TGCAGCGCCCGACCGGGAAACCACGGGAGTGAGCAGTTCTTC
NA | 14 | few | TRBJ2-1 | TRBV30 | CAWARTEIYNEQFF | TGTGCCTGGGCCCGGACAGAGATCTACAATGAGCAGTTCTTC
TRBD1 | 16 | many | TRBJ1-1 | TRBV10-1 | CASSERTGRWGTEAFF | TGCGCCAGCAGTGAGAGGACAGGGAGATGGGGCACTGAAGCTTTCTTT
TRBD2 | 13 | NA | TRBJ2-1 | TRBV29-1 | CSGLAGGYNEQFF | TGCAGCGGACTAGCGGGAGGTTACAATGAGCAGTTCTTC
NA | 14 | many | TRBJ2-1 | TRBV30 | CAWSSIGSRNEQFF | TGTGCCTGGAGCTCGATAGGGAGTAGGAATGAGCAGTTCTTC
TRBD1 | 17 | few | TRBJ2-3 | TRBV27 | CASSPGTGRVYADTQYF | TGTGCCAGCAGCCCAGGGACAGGTCGTGTTTATGCAGATACGCAGTATTTT
NA | 14 | NA | TRBJ1-2 | TRBV6-1 | CASSEVIRGSGYTF | TGTGCCAGCAGTGAAGTAATTCGAGGGTCTGGCTACACCTTC
NA | 9 | many | TRBJ2-5 | TRBV20-1 | CSARETQYF | TGCAGTGCTAGGGAGACCCAGTACTTC
NA | 17 | many | TRBJ1-2 | TRBV6-6 | CASSYSATRQANYGYTF | TGTGCCAGCAGTTACTCCGCAACGAGGCAGGCTAACTATGGCTACACCTTC
TRBD1 | 16 | NA | TRBJ2-7 | TRBV27 | CASRPLTGQGANEQYF | TGTGCCAGCAGACCGCTGACTGGACAGGGGGCCAACGAGCAGTACTTC
NA | 15 | many | TRBJ2-5 | TRBV12-3/TRBV12-4 | CASSPPLAGVETQYF | TGTGCCAGCAGTCCCCCCTTGGCGGGTGTGGAGACCCAGTACTTC
NA | 14 | NA | TRBJ1-1 | TRBV4-1 | CASSQEGRNTEAFF | TGCGCCAGCAGCCAAGAGGGGCGGAACACTGAAGCTTTCTTT
NA | 14 | few | TRBJ1-2 | TRBV5-6 | CASSTGFRGGGYTF | TGTGCCAGCAGCACAGGATTTCGGGGCGGTGGCTACACCTTC
TRBD2 | 17 | few | TRBJ2-1 | TRBV19 | CASSIALAGGRYNEQFF | TGTGCCAGTAGTATAGCTCTGGCGGGAGGGAGATACAATGAGCAGTTCTTC
NA | 12 | many | TRBJ2-1 | TRBV12-3/TRBV12-4 | CASSLGTPSSFF | TGTGCCAGCAGTTTAGGGACGCCCAGTTCGTTCTTC
TRBD1 | 13 | NA | TRBJ1-5 | TRBV12-3/TRBV12-4 | CASSPGGQQPQHF | TGTGCCAGCAGTCCAGGGGGTCAGCAGCCCCAGCATTTT
NA | 16 | NA | TRBJ2-6 | TRBV7-6 | CASSSEHRAGANVLTF | TGTGCCAGCAGCTCAGAGCACAGGGCTGGGGCCAACGTCCTGACTTTC
NA | 13 | NA | TRBJ1-1 | TRBV30 | CAWRSQGWPEAFF | TGTGCCTGGAGGTCTCAGGGGTGGCCTGAAGCTTTCTTT
TRBD2 | 18 | many | TRBJ2-7 | TRBV28 | CASSPVSGGRDPDYEQYF | TGTGCCAGCAGCCCCGTAAGCGGGGGGCGGGATCCTGACTACGAGCAGTACTTC
NA | 14 | many | TRBJ2-5 | TRBV7-9 | CASSPRDTAATQYF | TGTGCCAGCAGCCCCCGGGACACGGCGGCGACCCAGTACTTC
TRBD2 | 14 | NA | TRBJ2-7 | TRBV28 | CAGSSTSGHNEQYF | TGTGCCGGCAGCTCCACTAGCGGTCACAATGAGCAGTACTTC
TRBD1 | 15 | NA | TRBJ2-7 | TRBV20-1 | CSAPDPGTGDYEQYF | TGCAGTGCACCAGACCCCGGGACAGGGGACTACGAGCAGTACTTC
NA | 17 | many | TRBJ2-3 | TRBV4-1 | CASSQVFRGGSTDTQYF | TGCGCCAGCAGCCAAGTTTTCAGGGGGGGAAGCACAGATACGCAGTATTTT